This T cell receptor beta chain was recorded in a study of cytomegalovirus exposure and HLA in healthy donors. A multiplex PCR was run with 60 Vbeta primers and 13 Jbeta primers. Some clones are missing from TCRdb's copy, which holds only in-frame ones; the method was immunoSEQ multiplex PCR. The sample yields some 150,000 clones, approximately 71% seen once. This clone was seen once. Germline V gene sequence: CDR1 SQVTM, CDR2 ANQGSEA. The junction had 2 bases not matched to a gene; V was cut back by 6 bases and J by 6 bases. This CDR3 region has 12 residues. The sequencing input was PBMCs. J is TRBJ1-5 and V is TRBV29-1; TRBD1 agrees at 10 bases. This TCR derives from a woman aged 45-65 years in good health and CMV-seronegative. The CDR3 DNA follows: TGCAGCGTCAGGGACAGGGGTCAGCCCCAGCATTTT. It yields the protein CSVRDRGQPQHF.